The TCR beta chain described here comes from a study of response to subunit inactivated influenza vaccine (dated by TCRdb to between 2017 and 2018). A note on the overall study: The study used deep quantitative T cell receptor repertoire profiling to track responses to a trivalent subunit inactivated influenza vaccine.

As for this clonotype: It has no known antigen specificity. Per-base quality was not reported, and no clone a single base away is much larger than it.

Study-level results and caveats: According to the authors, only a limited number of new T cells may be recruited by each seasonal influenza vaccination.

Sequences SNHLY (CDR1) and FYNNEI (CDR2) are obtained from the germline V gene. The V end loses 5 bases and the J end loses 5 bases, and a stretch of 9 bases separates them. There are 12 amino acids in the CDR3, from cysteine to phenylalanine inclusive. Only the CDR3 DNA stays, 36 bases, in frame from base 1. The library was built by means of RT-PCR. Data came from an Illumina HiSeq 2500. TCRdb's own reprocessing of the public reads used fastp at Q25 and MiXCR and kept productive beta chains. Each record represents a unique CDR3 protein, reported with the most common genes and DNA among its rows. This sample gives some 550,000 distinct CDR3 sequences in total; roughly a quarter of them show up just once. The ten largest clonotypes hold approximately 2.9% of the sample. This sample was also put to use in a study of T cells expressing NK-cell markers. As the second study states: TCR beta cDNA libraries were prepared using 5'RACE template switching, which introduced a universal primer site and unique molecular identifiers. About 8 donors provided sorted CD3+CD56+NKG2C+, CD3+CD56+NKG2C- and CD3+CD56-NKG2C+ T-cell subsets, whose TCR beta-chain repertoires were profiled. Of the eight sequenced donors, seven were found to be HCMV-seropositive and one was found to be HCMV-seronegative. In several experiments an anti-gammadeltaTCR antibody was added to restrict sorting to alphabetaTCR-expressing T cells. In five to seven donors, the dominant CD3+CD56+NKG2C+ clonotypes were found to rank among the top 10 CD8+ clonotypes and to make up about 1.0-8% of CD8+ T cells. Those dominant clonotypes were again the most abundant among CD3+CD56-NKG2C+ cells in four donors, at roughly 25-60.1%. It remained unclear whether the expanded NKG2C-expressing T cell clones were specific for HCMV antigens. The eight sequenced donors were randomly selected healthy volunteers, three men and five women. A commercial ELISA kit detecting HCMV-specific IgG in serum was used to determine HCMV serostatus. Peripheral blood mononuclear cells were isolated from blood by Ficoll density gradient centrifugation. Using Miltenyi isolation kits, CD4+ and CD8+ T cells were isolated from PBMC through magnetic immunoseparation. cDNA synthesis was primed from the TCR beta constant segment, followed by two successive PCR amplification steps. Libraries were sequenced as 2 x 150 bp reads on Illumina HiSeq 2000/2500, MiSeq or NextSeq. MIGEC handled demultiplexing of the reads and grouping by UMI, while MiTCR was used to assemble and quantify clonotypes. Only TCR cDNA sequences supported by at least two reads were kept to exclude erroneous sequences. The tcR package was used for downstream repertoire analysis, and clonotypes were matched across fractions by CDR3 nucleotide sequence plus V segment. VDJmatch was used to annotate antigen specificity against VDJdb, with one amino acid substitution in CDR3 allowed.

Here the sequenced sample was CD4+ T cells sorted from PBMCs, taken approximately 12 days after vaccination. The rearrangement combines TRBV2 with TRBJ1-2; no D gene is confidently identified. The source of this sequence is a man in his fifties or sixties who received an inactivated influenza vaccine. Donor details come from another sample of the same person, matched by shared clones. The DNA sequence is given as TGTGCCAGCAGTTACAGTCCGTATGGCTACACCTTC. This translates into CASSYSPYGYTF. The entire variable domain, with the stretches around the CDR3 drawn from the reference TRBV2 and TRBJ1-2 proteins, is EPEVTQTPSHQVTQMGQEVILRCVPISNHLYFYWYRQILGQKVEFLVSFYNNEISEKSEIFDDQFSVERPDGSNFTLKIRSTKLEDSAMYFCASSYSPYGYTFGSGTRLTVV.